A selection of T cell receptor beta chains follows, all from one sample in a study of identical twins. TCRdb ran MiXCR on the 5' RACE reads and lists one entry per CDR3 protein. The sample yields 570,000 or so distinct CDR3 sequences, 9.5% to 10% seen once. This same sample was also part of a study on yellow fever vaccine responses in identical twins.

The sample comprised PBMCs. These receptors were collected from a woman younger than 30 in good health. Each CDR3 is given with its conserved first and last residue. The D gene is left open where the match is weak. Clone size, where shown, is once, few, many, or a class for clones that have expanded.

many	TRBV19	.	TRBJ2-2	TGTGCCACCTCGGGGGCCGGGGAGCTGTTTTTT	CATSGAGELFF
few	TRBV3-1	.	TRBJ2-5	TGTGCCAGCAGCCAAGAAAGGAGACTAGGGCTGAAGACCCAGTACTTC	CASSQERRLGLKTQYF
few	TRBV11-3	.	TRBJ2-6	TGTGCCAGCAGCGCGCAGGGTAATGAGGCCAACGTCCTGACTTTC	CASSAQGNEANVLTF
.	TRBV19	TRBD1	TRBJ2-2	TGTGCCAGTAGTAGGGGACAGGGTTTCACCGGGGAGCTGTTTTTT	CASSRGQGFTGELFF
few	TRBV27	.	TRBJ2-7	TGTGCCGCACGCCTCAAGAGGACTCCGATCTACGAGCAGTACTTC	CAARLKRTPIYEQYF
few	TRBV28	.	TRBJ1-5	TGTGCCAGCAGTTTATTAGAGAGATACAATCAGCCCCAGCATTTT	CASSLLERYNQPQHF
few	TRBV27	TRBD1	TRBJ2-5	TGTGCCAGCAGTTTAAGGGGACAGGTGAACCAAGAGACCCAGTACTTC	CASSLRGQVNQETQYF
many	TRBV20-1	.	TRBJ1-1	TGCAGTGCTAGAGATTGGGCAGGAATCCTCTCTAACACTGAAGCTTTCTTT	CSARDWAGILSNTEAFF
many	TRBV4-2	.	TRBJ2-4	TGTGCCAGCAGCCAAGAAGGGGTCATTCAGTACTTC	CASSQEGVIQYF
few	TRBV7-8	.	TRBJ2-5	TGTGCCAGCAGCTTTTCGTACAGGACGCGACAAGAGACCCAGTACTTC	CASSFSYRTRQETQYF
many	TRBV6-5	.	TRBJ1-4	TGTGCCAGCAGTTTGAACTCGAGGCGTGAAAAACTGTTTTTT	CASSLNSRREKLFF
many	TRBV29-1	TRBD1	TRBJ2-2	TGCAGCGTCCCAGGACAGGGTGGCGGGGAGCTGTTTTTT	CSVPGQGGGELFF
few	TRBV20-1	TRBD2	TRBJ2-1	TGCAGTGCTAGAGGGAATAGCGGGGGGGCATGGGAGCAGTTCTTC	CSARGNSGGAWEQFF
few	TRBV7-2	TRBD2	TRBJ2-7	TGTGCCAGCAGCTTAGTGACTAGCGGGCTAGGTGGGCAGTACTTC	CASSLVTSGLGGQYF
few	TRBV5-4	.	TRBJ1-1	TGTGCCAGCAGTTCCTCCGAGAACACTGAAGCTTTCTTT	CASSSSENTEAFF
.	TRBV20-1	.	TRBJ2-7	TGCAGTGCTACTACCCGAATCCGTATGGAGCAGTACTTC	CSATTRIRMEQYF
.	TRBV11-1	.	TRBJ2-7	TGTGCCTGCAGCCCCCGGGGGAAGACCTACGAGCAGTACTTC	CACSPRGKTYEQYF
few	TRBV7-9	.	TRBJ2-5	TGTGCCAGCACCTTTCACAGAGTTGTTGGATTAAAAGAGACCCAGTACTTC	CASTFHRVVGLKETQYF
many	TRBV7-9	TRBD1	TRBJ2-7	TGTGCCAGCAGCTTTCGTGACAGGGTCTACGAGCAGTACTTC	CASSFRDRVYEQYF
many	TRBV4-2	.	TRBJ1-3	TGTGCCAGCAGCCAGCAGTTGTTCTCTTCTGAAAACACCATATATTTT	CASSQQLFSSENTIYF
few	TRBV6-2/TRBV6-3	TRBD1	TRBJ2-1	TGTGCCAGCAGTTACACAACTACCGGGACAGGGGTTTACGATGAGCAGTTCTTC	CASSYTTTGTGVYDEQFF
.	TRBV15	TRBD2	TRBJ2-2	TGTGCCACCAGCAGCACCATAGCGGGGGACAACACCGGGGAGCTGTTTTTT	CATSSTIAGDNTGELFF
few	TRBV20-1	.	TRBJ2-2	TGCAGTGCTGAACAGAACCTGAACACCGGGGAGCTGTTTTTT	CSAEQNLNTGELFF
.	TRBV30	TRBD2	TRBJ2-7	TGTGCCTGGACCCCGGGGGGCTACGAGCAGTACTTC	CAWTPGGYEQYF
few	TRBV5-1	TRBD1	TRBJ2-5	TGCGCCAGCAGCTCCCCCCTGGGGACAGGGAGGTTGGAGACCCAGTACTTC	CASSSPLGTGRLETQYF
.	TRBV28	.	TRBJ1-4	TGTGCCAGTGAGAGTTTGGAAAAACTGTTTTTT	CASESLEKLFF
many	TRBV20-1	TRBD2	TRBJ2-3	TGCAGTGCGTTGCTAGCGGGAGGCCCAGATACGCAGTATTTT	CSALLAGGPDTQYF
many	TRBV9	.	TRBJ2-2	TGTGCCAGCAGCCGGGACATCACTGGCATCCCGACCATAACCGGGGAGCTGTTTTTT	CASSRDITGIPTITGELFF
.	TRBV7-9	.	TRBJ2-2	TGTGCCAGCAGCTTAGGGGCCGGGGGCGCGCCCGGGGAGCTGTTTTTT	CASSLGAGGAPGELFF
many	TRBV24-1	TRBD1	TRBJ2-7	TGTGCCACCAGTGAACAGGGGTACGAGCAGTACTTC	CATSEQGYEQYF
few	TRBV21-1	.	TRBJ2-5	TGTGCCAGCAGCAGGCGGGGGCCTCCCCAAGAGACCCAGTACTTC	CASSRRGPPQETQYF
many	TRBV28	.	TRBJ2-7	TGTGCCAGCAGTTCCGGGAGCGGCTACGAGCAGTACTTC	CASSSGSGYEQYF
.	TRBV4-3	.	TRBJ2-1	TGCGCCAGCAGCCACATGGGACTGGATAGCGGCGAGCAGTTCTTC	CASSHMGLDSGEQFF
many	TRBV7-6	TRBD1	TRBJ1-1	TGTGCCAGCAGCCTACGGACAGGAGGGGTCATGAACACTGAAGCTTTCTTT	CASSLRTGGVMNTEAFF
many	TRBV3-1	.	TRBJ2-1	TGTGCCAGCAGCCAGGGTAGCTCCTACAATGAGCAGTTCTTC	CASSQGSSYNEQFF
few	TRBV27	TRBD2	TRBJ2-1	TGTGCCACCACCTACTATGGGCCAACTAGCGGGACTGACAATGAGCAGTTCTTC	CATTYYGPTSGTDNEQFF
.	TRBV2	.	TRBJ1-1	TGTGCCACCCAAATCAGGGGCGCTGAAGCTTTCTTT	CATQIRGAEAFF
.	TRBV19	TRBD2	TRBJ2-1	TGTGCCAGCAGTCCAGGGACTAGCTCCTATGAGCAGTTCTTC	CASSPGTSSYEQFF
.	TRBV20-1	TRBD2	TRBJ2-2	TGCAGTGCTAGAGATCGAGGTGGGCCTGCTAGCGGGAGGGCCGTCACCGGGGAGCTGTTTTTT	CSARDRGGPASGRAVTGELFF
once	TRBV29-1	TRBD1	TRBJ2-1	TGCAGCGTCGACATTCCGGGACAGTACTCCTACAATGAGCAGTTCTTC	CSVDIPGQYSYNEQFF
many	TRBV4-1	.	TRBJ2-5	TGCGCCAGCAGCCAGGGGTGGGGAATCCAAGAGACCCAGTACTTC	CASSQGWGIQETQYF
many	TRBV6-1	TRBD2	TRBJ2-1	TGTGCCAGCAGACTAGCGGGGGACAATGAGCAGTTCTTC	CASRLAGDNEQFF
.	TRBV19	.	TRBJ1-5	TGTGCCAGTGCGTGGAGGAGGGGTGAGGGCAATCAGCCCCAGCATTTT	CASAWRRGEGNQPQHF
many	TRBV5-1	TRBD1	TRBJ1-1	TGCGCCAGCAGCTTTTACGGGACAGTTAACACTGAAGCTTTCTTT	CASSFYGTVNTEAFF
.	TRBV29-1	TRBD1	TRBJ2-7	TGCAGCGTGGACGGACAGGGAGGGCAGTACTTC	CSVDGQGGQYF
few	TRBV7-9	TRBD1	TRBJ1-2	TGTGCCAGCGGGGGGGACAGAAACTATGGCTACACCTTC	CASGGDRNYGYTF
many	TRBV5-1	.	TRBJ2-1	TGCGCCAGCAGCTTCGGAGACCGTACGGTTGGTGAGCAGTTCTTC	CASSFGDRTVGEQFF
few	TRBV15	.	TRBJ2-3	TGTGCCACCAGCAGAGGGGGGGTAGGAGATACGCAGTATTTT	CATSRGGVGDTQYF
many	TRBV5-6	.	TRBJ2-7	TGTGCCAGCAGCTTCGCCGGTTCCAACTACGAGCAGTACTTC	CASSFAGSNYEQYF
many	TRBV12-3/TRBV12-4	.	TRBJ2-7	TGTGCCAGCAGTTTCCCCGAGCAGTACTTC	CASSFPEQYF
.	TRBV7-2	TRBD2	TRBJ2-3	TGTGCCAGCAGCTCATGGACTAGCGGGGGACTTCGTACGCAGTATTTT	CASSSWTSGGLRTQYF
many	TRBV20-1	.	TRBJ2-7	TGCAGTGCTACGACAGCACCTTACGAGCAGTACTTC	CSATTAPYEQYF
many	TRBV15	TRBD2	TRBJ2-1	TGTGCCACCAGCAGAGAACTAGCGGGAGAGAATGAGCAGTTCTTC	CATSRELAGENEQFF
.	TRBV10-2	.	TRBJ2-1	TGCGCCAGTCAGACAGCCTACAATGAGCAGTTCTTC	CASQTAYNEQFF
few	TRBV27	TRBD2	TRBJ2-1	TGTGCCAGCAGCCCGGGACTAGCGGGAGTCCCGCCGCGGGCGCAGTTCTTC	CASSPGLAGVPPRAQFF